Each of the 14 T cell receptor beta chains below was sequenced from the same sample in a study of T cell changes during pregnancy in multiple sclerosis. Measured with immunoSEQ multiplex PCR; TCRdb has only the in-frame clones, and not every one. The data show tens of thousands of clones, roughly 91% seen once. Sample: peripheral blood, taken after pregnancy. The source of these receptors is a female donor in good health, enrolled as a control in a pregnancy study.

Here the CDR3 reads CASSYSPDRAEAFF. DNA of the CDR3: TGTGCCAGCAGTTACTCGCCGGACAGGGCAGAAGCTTTCTTT. This rearrangement joins TRBV6-6 to TRBJ1-1, with TRBD1 matching 8 bases. J was trimmed by 8 bases and V by 0 bases; bases with no gene match: 5. This CDR3 is built from 14 residues. The germline V gene has CDR1 MNHNY and CDR2 SVGAGI (reference sequence).

This sequence joins TRBV5-4 and TRBJ1-1, with 8 bases fitting TRBD1. The CDR3 runs 18 residues. V lost 0 bases, J lost 1 base, and 11 bases stayed unmatched. Germline values: CDR1 SGHNT, CDR2 YYREEE (reference sequence). CDR3 amino acids: CASSLGPLIGQGNTEAFF. The CDR3 DNA sequence: TGTGCCAGCAGCTTGGGCCCATTGATTGGACAGGGGAACACTGAAGCTTTCTTT.

This rearrangement joins TRBV6-6 to TRBJ1-1; D is perhaps TRBD1 (6 bases). V dropped 4 bases and J dropped 1 base, with 13 bases sitting between them. The CDR3 contains 15 residues. Germline V gene data show CDR1 as MNHNY and CDR2 as SVGAGI (reference sequence). The DNA for the CDR3 is TGTGCCAGCAGTTGGGCAGTCAGGGGGAACACTGAAGCTTTCTTT. Amino acid sequence: CASSWAVRGNTEAFF.

The rearrangement joins TRBV4-2 to TRBJ1-4; 11 nucleotides agree with TRBD1. The CDR3 loop spans 16 amino acids. The junction had 5 bases not matched to a gene; V was cut back by 1 base and J by 7 bases. CDR1 LGHNA and CDR2 YNFKEQ come from the germline V gene. CDR3 sequence reads: CASSQGTGGRSEKLFF. Written as DNA, the CDR3 is TGTGCCAGCAGCCAAGGGACAGGGGGCCGGAGTGAAAAACTGTTTTTT.

This chain uses TRBV12-5 with TRBJ1-5; 7 bases are shared with TRBD1. The germline gives CDR1 LGHNT, CDR2 FRNRAP. The CDR3 is 15 amino acids. V lost 2 bases, J lost 8 bases, and 9 bases stayed unmatched. The CDR3 coding sequence is TGTGCTAGTGGTTTGAGCACAGGGGCAAATGAGCCCCAGCATTTT. Encoded protein: CASGLSTGANEPQHF.

V gene TRBV30 combines with J gene TRBJ1-2; D perhaps matches TRBD1 (6 bases). V was shortened by 4 bases and J by 3 bases, with 12 bases between the two germline ends. Germline lookup yields CDR1 GTSNPN and CDR2 SVGIG (reference sequence). The CDR3 extends over 13 amino acids. In nucleotides, the CDR3 is TGTGCCTGGACATGGGGGCCCTACTATGGCTACACCTTC. Its protein is CAWTWGPYYGYTF.

The chain employs TRBV19 and TRBJ1-5; a possible D gene is TRBD1 (6 bases). Germline CDR1 and CDR2: LNHDA and SQIVND (reference sequence). Trimming removed 1 base from V and 5 bases from J, with 9 bases in between. This CDR3 is built from 14 residues. This CDR3 is CASSIGQVDQPQHF. The CDR3 DNA reads TGTGCCAGTAGTATAGGACAGGTTGATCAGCCCCAGCATTTT.

The chain has TRBV15 and TRBJ2-7; TRBD2 matches 11 bases. The CDR3 has 14 amino acids. V shed 3 bases and J 6 bases; nucleotides not matched to a gene: 4. Per germline, CDR1 LNHNV and CDR2 YYDKDF (reference sequence). CDR3 loop: CATSSTSGRSEQYF. Written as DNA, the CDR3 is TGTGCCACCAGCAGTACTAGCGGGAGATCCGAGCAGTACTTC.

The chain combines TRBV4-2 with TRBJ2-7, with D possibly TRBD2 on 6 matching bases. V was pared by 4 bases and J by 2 bases, with 15 bases between. Germline V CDR1 and CDR2: LGHNA, YNFKEQ. The CDR3 runs to 15 residues. The CDR3 reads CASSPDGTATYEQYF. CDR3 DNA: TGTGCCAGCAGCCCCGACGGGACTGCGACCTACGAGCAGTACTTC.

The V gene is TRBV2, the J gene TRBJ2-7; 7 bases fit TRBD1. The CDR3 consists of 13 residues. V was clipped by 1 base and J by 5 bases; unmatched bases: 2. Germline V gives CDR1 SNHLY, CDR2 FYNNEI. Here the CDR3 reads CASSEVGGDEQYF. In DNA form, the CDR3 reads TGTGCCAGCAGTGAAGTAGGGGGCGACGAGCAGTACTTC.

The chain employs TRBV25-1 and TRBJ2-4; D uncertain. CDR1 is MGHDK and CDR2 is SYGVNS in the germline V gene. V was shortened by 7 bases and J by 0 bases, with 13 bases between the two germline ends. The CDR3 has 15 amino acids. CDR3 bases: TGTGCCAGCACCTTCACTACCATAGCCAAAAACATTCAGTACTTC. Amino acid sequence: CASTFTTIAKNIQYF.

V and J are TRBV6-4 and TRBJ2-6; D is undetermined. Germline V CDR1 and CDR2: MRHNA, SNTAGT. V was clipped by 2 bases and J by 0 bases, with 5 bases between them. There are 15 residues in the CDR3. CDR3 sequence (DNA): TGTGCCAGCAGTGACCTAAACTCTGGGGCCAACGTCCTGACTTTC. This codes for CASSDLNSGANVLTF.

The chain joins TRBV27 to TRBJ2-7; tentative D call: TRBD1 (6 bases). In germline, CDR1 is MNHEY, CDR2 SMNVEV (reference sequence). The ends were cut back, 10 bases at V and 2 bases at J, with 12 bases in the middle. This CDR3 is 12 amino acids long. The CDR3 sequence is CATQGITYEQYF. For the CDR3, the DNA is TGTGCCACCCAGGGGATAACCTACGAGCAGTACTTC.

This clone turned up a few times. The genes are TRBV9 and TRBJ2-3; 11 bases map to TRBD1. Germline V lookup: CDR1 SGDLS, CDR2 YYNGEE. The J segment lost 3 bases and the V segment lost 3 bases, leaving 6 bases of the junction unmatched. The CDR3 runs to 16 residues. In DNA, the CDR3 is TGTGCCAGCAGCGAGAGGACAGGGGGCGTAACAGATACGCAGTATTTT. Translating gives CASSERTGGVTDTQYF. The variable domain in full, with the rest retrieved from reference TRBV9 and TRBJ2-3, is DSGVTQTPKHLITATGQRVTLRCSPRSGDLSVYWYQQSLDQGLQFLIQYYNGEERAKGNILERFSAQQFPDLHSELNLSSLELGDSALYFCASSERTGGVTDTQYFGPGTRLTVL.